This T cell receptor (beta chain) was found in a study of glioma-infiltrating T cells. Germline V lookup: CDR1 SGHVS, CDR2 FNYEAQ. This CDR3 has 17 residues. With regard to this clonotype: The junction does not match germline at one end; this may be a read error.

TCR alpha and beta CDR3 regions were amplified from RNA using iRepertoire nested multiplex PCR. TCRdb re-derived calls from the multiplex PCR reads in MiXCR, one entry per CDR3 protein. The sample records more than 350,000 distinct CDR3 sequences, around 45% being singletons. Source material: glioma tissue, nonneoplastic brain tissue, or PBMCs (not recorded which). This sequence joins TRBV7-6 and TRBJ2-7, with D hard to call. This TCR was recovered from a human donor with low-grade glioma or glioblastoma, undergoing nonglioma brain surgery, or in good health (not recorded which). For the CDR3, the DNA is TGTGCCAGCAGCTTAGACGTTGGCGGAAAGGATAATTCACCCCTCCAATTC. Amino acids: CASSLDVGGKDNSPLQF.